A selection of T cell receptor beta chains follows, all from one sample in a study of control samples from healthy donors and cancer patients. Using immunoSEQ multiplex PCR, the repertoire was profiled, and TCRdb retains in-frame clones only, with some absent. The repertoire holds some 94,000 clones, with 85% to 90% as singletons. The sequencing input was PBMCs. These receptors were obtained from a woman aged 45-60 years with colorectal cancer. Each CDR3 is given with its conserved first and last residue. A D gene is named only where the DNA matches it firmly. The listing skips clone size in some rows; elsewhere it reads once, few, many or a size class.

CDR3 length,clone size,V gene,J gene,D gene,CDR3 DNA,CDR3 protein
17,NA,TRBV6-2/TRBV6-3,TRBJ1-3,NA,TGTGCCAGCAGTCACTATCGGACACTTACAACGGGAAACACCATATATTTT,CASSHYRTLTTGNTIYF
14,NA,TRBV2,TRBJ1-3,TRBD1,TGTGCCAGCGGGTACAGGGGTAGTGGAAACACCATATATTTT,CASGYRGSGNTIYF
15,once,TRBV30,TRBJ1-6,NA,TGTGCCTGGGGGCCGGCTTTCTCCTATAATTCACCCCTCCACTTT,CAWGPAFSYNSPLHF
15,NA,TRBV5-1,TRBJ2-2,NA,TGCGCCAGCAGCCGAGACGGTATGAACACCGGGGAGCTGTTTTTT,CASSRDGMNTGELFF
14,NA,TRBV30,TRBJ2-2,NA,TGTGCCTGGAGTGGCAGGGAGAACACCGGGGAGCTGTTTTTT,CAWSGRENTGELFF
17,NA,TRBV4-3,TRBJ2-6,NA,TGCGCCAGCAGCCAAGATCAGGGGGGCGCTGGGGCCAACGTCCTGACTTTC,CASSQDQGGAGANVLTF
15,NA,TRBV30,TRBJ2-2,NA,TGTGCCTGGAGTTCAGGGGCCAGTAACACCGGGGAGCTGTTTTTT,CAWSSGASNTGELFF
15,NA,TRBV5-8,TRBJ1-3,TRBD1,TGTGCCAGCAGCCAGGGGGGTAACGCTGGAAACACCATATATTTT,CASSQGGNAGNTIYF
13,NA,TRBV9,TRBJ1-4,NA,TGTGCCAGCAGCGTAGGGACAAGCGGAAAACTGTTTTTT,CASSVGTSGKLFF
15,NA,TRBV4-3,TRBJ1-2,TRBD1,TGCGCCAGCAGCCAAGATCAGACAGGGAGATATGGCTACACCTTC,CASSQDQTGRYGYTF
14,NA,TRBV24-1,TRBJ2-3,NA,TGTGCCACCAGTTCCCGCCTCCTCACAGATACGCAGTATTTT,CATSSRLLTDTQYF
17,NA,TRBV19,TRBJ2-6,TRBD1,TGTGCCAGTAGTATCGGGACAGGGTTATCTGGGGCCAACGTCCTGACTTTC,CASSIGTGLSGANVLTF
17,NA,TRBV4-3,TRBJ1-3,NA,TGCGCCAGCAGCCAAGATCTAGGAGAGGTTACTGGAAACACCATATATTTT,CASSQDLGEVTGNTIYF
15,NA,TRBV4-3,TRBJ1-4,NA,TGCGCCAGCAGCCAAGCCGCGGACCGAGGGGAAAAACTGTTTTTT,CASSQAADRGEKLFF
13,NA,TRBV7-2,TRBJ1-1,NA,TGTGCCAGCAGCTTAGACGTTAACACTGAAGCTTTCTTT,CASSLDVNTEAFF
16,NA,TRBV18,TRBJ2-2,TRBD1,TGTGCCAGCTCACCACCCCGGACAGGGGTCACCGGGGAGCTGTTTTTT,CASSPPRTGVTGELFF
14,NA,TRBV6-5,TRBJ1-5,NA,TGTGCCAGCCACCGGTGGGGGGAAAATCAGCCCCAGCATTTT,CASHRWGENQPQHF
19,few,TRBV7-3,TRBJ1-5,TRBD1,TGTGCCAGCAGCCACCGACAGGGGGAGTGCCCGGTTGGCAATCAGCCCCAGCATTTT,CASSHRQGECPVGNQPQHF
13,NA,TRBV19,TRBJ1-2,NA,TGTGCCAGTAGTATATTCTCGGGAAATGGCTACACCTTC,CASSIFSGNGYTF
11,NA,TRBV24-1,TRBJ1-2,NA,TGTGCCACCAGTGATTTGTTGGGCTACACCTTC,CATSDLLGYTF
13,NA,TRBV6-5,TRBJ1-2,TRBD1,TGTGCCAGCAGAGCCGGGACAGGGGGTGGCTACACCTTC,CASRAGTGGGYTF
16,NA,TRBV7-9,TRBJ1-2,NA,TGTGCCAGCAGCTTGCAGGGCACGGTTACTAACTATGGCTACACCTTC,CASSLQGTVTNYGYTF
14,NA,TRBV28,TRBJ1-2,TRBD1,TGTGCCAGCAGCGACGGACAGGCGGGCTATGGCTACACCTTC,CASSDGQAGYGYTF
14,NA,TRBV5-8,TRBJ2-5,TRBD2,TGTGCCAGCAGCCCGCGGGGGGACCAAGAGACCCAGTACTTC,CASSPRGDQETQYF
15,once,TRBV14,TRBJ2-2,NA,TGTGCCAGCAGCCAAGTCTCCACCTACACCGGGGAGCTGTTTTTT,CASSQVSTYTGELFF
14,NA,TRBV9,TRBJ1-1,TRBD1,TGTGCCAGCATTGGCAGGGGGCGGAGCACTGAAGCTTTCTTT,CASIGRGRSTEAFF
14,NA,TRBV30,TRBJ1-1,NA,TGTGCCTGGAGTGGGGCCCACCAGGGCACTGAAGCTTTCTTT,CAWSGAHQGTEAFF
15,once,TRBV5-1,TRBJ1-3,NA,TGCGCCAGCAGCCCCAGCGCCGGGACTGGAAACACCATATATTTT,CASSPSAGTGNTIYF
16,NA,TRBV19,TRBJ2-1,NA,TGTGCCAGTAGTACCGACAGGAGGGAGCTTTTGGATGAGCAGTTCTTC,CASSTDRRELLDEQFF
18,NA,TRBV4-2,TRBJ2-1,TRBD2,TGTGCCAGCAGCCAATCCACTAGCGGGGGGGCCGTCTACAATGAGCAGTTCTTC,CASSQSTSGGAVYNEQFF
11,NA,TRBV6-5,TRBJ1-2,NA,TGTGCCAGCTCCAGGGACTATGGCTACACCTTC,CASSRDYGYTF
19,NA,TRBV23-1,TRBJ1-6,TRBD1,TGCGCCAGCACCCCGCCGGGACTCCCAGGGGGCTCCTATAATTCACCCCTCCACTTT,CASTPPGLPGGSYNSPLHF
16,NA,TRBV7-9,TRBJ2-2,TRBD1,TGTGCCAGCAGCTTAGGACAGGGGGCGAACACCGGGGAGCTGTTTTTT,CASSLGQGANTGELFF
13,NA,TRBV6-1,TRBJ1-2,NA,TGTGCCAGCATTGAAGGGAGGGGCTATGGCTACACCTTC,CASIEGRGYGYTF
13,NA,TRBV29-1,TRBJ1-1,TRBD1,TGCAGCGTCCGACAGGGTTCGGACACTGAAGCTTTCTTT,CSVRQGSDTEAFF
16,NA,TRBV13,TRBJ2-2,NA,TGTGCCAGCACACTCTCTAGCACTTTGAACACCGGGGAGCTGTTTTTT,CASTLSSTLNTGELFF
13,NA,TRBV10-1,TRBJ2-1,TRBD1,TGCGCCAGCAGTGAGAGACAGGGTAGGGAGCAGTTCTTC,CASSERQGREQFF
15,NA,TRBV3-1/TRBV3-2,TRBJ1-2,NA,TGTGCCAGCAGCCGCCTCCAGGGGAGAAACTATGGCTACACCTTC,CASSRLQGRNYGYTF
13,few,TRBV18,TRBJ1-2,NA,TGTGCCAGCTCGTCCGACAGTTTTCCTGGCTACACCTTC,CASSSDSFPGYTF
16,NA,TRBV3-1/TRBV3-2,TRBJ2-2,NA,TGTGCCAGCAGCATCCGGACAGACTCTGTATCCGGGGAGCTGTTTTTT,CASSIRTDSVSGELFF
14,NA,TRBV5-5,TRBJ2-2,NA,TGTGCCAGCAGTACCATTGTTACCGCCGGGGAGCTGTTTTTT,CASSTIVTAGELFF